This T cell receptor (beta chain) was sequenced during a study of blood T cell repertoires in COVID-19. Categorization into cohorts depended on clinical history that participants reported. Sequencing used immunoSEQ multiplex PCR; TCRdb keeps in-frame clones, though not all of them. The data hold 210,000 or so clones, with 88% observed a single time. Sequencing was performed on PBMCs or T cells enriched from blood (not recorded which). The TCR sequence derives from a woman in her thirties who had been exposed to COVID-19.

CDR3 nucleotides: TGTGCCAGCAGTTCCCAGACTCCCTCCGAGCAGTACTTC. Translated: CASSSQTPSEQYF. The chain links TRBV6-5 to TRBJ2-7; D remains ambiguous. Germline lookup yields CDR1 MNHEY and CDR2 SVGAGI. V shed 4 bases and J shed 6 bases, with 13 bases lying between them. This CDR3 is 13 amino acids long.